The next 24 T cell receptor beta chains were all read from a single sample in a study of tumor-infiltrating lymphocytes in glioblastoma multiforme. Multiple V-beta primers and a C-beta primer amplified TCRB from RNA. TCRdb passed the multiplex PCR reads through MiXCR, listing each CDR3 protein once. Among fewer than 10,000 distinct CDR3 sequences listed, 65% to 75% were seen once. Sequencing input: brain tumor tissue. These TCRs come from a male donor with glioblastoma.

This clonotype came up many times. The CDR3: CASSGDRGQFKQYF. CDR3 DNA sequence: TGCGCCAGCAGCGGAGACAGGGGGCAATTCAAGCAGTACTTC. This chain links TRBV5-1 with TRBJ2-7, with TRBD1 matching over 10 bases. The CDR3 consists of 14 residues. Germline loops: CDR1 SGHRS, CDR2 YFSETQ. Germline trimming cut 4 bases from V and 8 bases from J; bases unmatched to any gene: 9.

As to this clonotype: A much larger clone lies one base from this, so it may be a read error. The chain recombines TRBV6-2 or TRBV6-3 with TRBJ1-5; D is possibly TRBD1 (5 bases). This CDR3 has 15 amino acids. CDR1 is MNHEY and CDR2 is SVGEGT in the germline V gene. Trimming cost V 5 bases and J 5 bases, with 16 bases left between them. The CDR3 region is CASSPRGVRDQPQHF. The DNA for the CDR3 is TGTGCCAGCAGTCCCCGGGGGGTGCGCGATCAGCCCCAGCATTTT.

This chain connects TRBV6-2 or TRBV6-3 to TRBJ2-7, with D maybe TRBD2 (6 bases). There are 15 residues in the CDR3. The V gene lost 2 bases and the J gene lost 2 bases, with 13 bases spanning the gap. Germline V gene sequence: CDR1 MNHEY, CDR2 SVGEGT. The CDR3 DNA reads TGTGCCAGCAGTTACGGGAGAGGGGAGGCCTACGAGCAGTACTTC. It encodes CASSYGRGEAYEQYF.

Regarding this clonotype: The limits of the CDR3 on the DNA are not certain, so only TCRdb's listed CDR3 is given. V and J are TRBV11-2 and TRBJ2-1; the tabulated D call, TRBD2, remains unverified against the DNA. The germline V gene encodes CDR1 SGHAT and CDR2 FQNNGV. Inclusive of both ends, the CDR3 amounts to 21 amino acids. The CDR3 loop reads CASSFYICSAGDEAGLYEQFF.

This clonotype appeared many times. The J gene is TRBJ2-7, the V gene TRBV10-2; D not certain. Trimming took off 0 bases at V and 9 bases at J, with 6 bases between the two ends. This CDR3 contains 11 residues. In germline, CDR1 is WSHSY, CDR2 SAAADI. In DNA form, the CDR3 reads TGCGCCAGCAGTGAGTCGGGTACGCAGTACTTC. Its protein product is CASSESGTQYF.

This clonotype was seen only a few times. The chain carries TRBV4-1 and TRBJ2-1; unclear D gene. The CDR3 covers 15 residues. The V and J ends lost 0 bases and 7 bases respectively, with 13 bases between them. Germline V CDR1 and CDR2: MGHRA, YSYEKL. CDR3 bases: TGCGCCAGCAGCCAAGAAGAAAAGCCCTTTAATGAGCAGTTCTTC. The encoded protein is CASSQEEKPFNEQFF.

CDR3 region: CASSQDKAGVGTDTQYF. For the CDR3, the DNA is TGCGCCAGCAGCCAAGACAAAGCGGGAGTTGGCACAGATACGCAGTATTTT. J is TRBJ2-3 and V is TRBV4-3; 8 bases are a match to TRBD2. This CDR3 region has 17 residues. Germline CDR1 and CDR2: LGHNA and YSLEER. J lost 1 base, V lost 0 bases, and 6 bases had no gene match.

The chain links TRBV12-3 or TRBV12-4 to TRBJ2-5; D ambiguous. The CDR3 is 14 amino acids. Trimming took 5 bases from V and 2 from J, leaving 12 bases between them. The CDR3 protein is CASSVPESQETQYF. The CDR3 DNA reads TGTGCCAGCAGTGTGCCAGAATCTCAAGAGACCCAGTACTTC.

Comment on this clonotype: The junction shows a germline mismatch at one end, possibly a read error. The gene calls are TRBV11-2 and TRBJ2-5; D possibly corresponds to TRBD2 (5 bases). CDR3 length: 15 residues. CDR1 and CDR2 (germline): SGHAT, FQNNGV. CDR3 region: CAGSLVVGLQGSQYF. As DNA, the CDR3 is TGTGCCGGCAGCTTAGTAGTGGGCTTGCAAGGGAGCCAGTACTTC.

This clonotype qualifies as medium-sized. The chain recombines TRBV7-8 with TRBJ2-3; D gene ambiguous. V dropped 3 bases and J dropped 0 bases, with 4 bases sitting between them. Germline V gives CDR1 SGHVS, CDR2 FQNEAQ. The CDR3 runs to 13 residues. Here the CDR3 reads CASSFGSTDTQYF. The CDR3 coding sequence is TGTGCCAGCAGCTTTGGGAGCACAGATACGCAGTATTTT.

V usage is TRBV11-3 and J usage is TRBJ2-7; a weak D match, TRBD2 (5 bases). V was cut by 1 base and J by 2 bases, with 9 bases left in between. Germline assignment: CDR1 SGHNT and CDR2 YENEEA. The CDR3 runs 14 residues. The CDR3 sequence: CASSLVASTYEQYF. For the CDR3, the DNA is TGTGCCAGCAGCTTAGTAGCGTCCACCTACGAGCAGTACTTC.

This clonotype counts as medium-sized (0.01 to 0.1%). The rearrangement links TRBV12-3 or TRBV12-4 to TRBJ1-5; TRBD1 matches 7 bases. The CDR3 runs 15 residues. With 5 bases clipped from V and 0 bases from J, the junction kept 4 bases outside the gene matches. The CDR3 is CASSDDRVSNQPQHF. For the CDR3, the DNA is TGTGCCAGCAGTGACGACAGGGTTAGCAATCAGCCCCAGCATTTT.

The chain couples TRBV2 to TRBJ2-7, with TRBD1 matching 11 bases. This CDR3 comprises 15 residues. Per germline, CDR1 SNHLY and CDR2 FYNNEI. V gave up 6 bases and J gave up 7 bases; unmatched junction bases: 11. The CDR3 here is CASSDSGQGAGEQYF. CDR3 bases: TGTGCCAGCAGCGACTCCGGACAGGGGGCAGGGGAGCAGTACTTC. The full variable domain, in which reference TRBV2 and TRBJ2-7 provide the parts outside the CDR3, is EPEVTQTPSHQVTQMGQEVILRCVPISNHLYFYWYRQILGQKVEFLVSFYNNEISEKSEIFDDQFSVERPDGSNFTLKIRSTKLEDSAMYFCASSDSGQGAGEQYFGPGTRLTVT.

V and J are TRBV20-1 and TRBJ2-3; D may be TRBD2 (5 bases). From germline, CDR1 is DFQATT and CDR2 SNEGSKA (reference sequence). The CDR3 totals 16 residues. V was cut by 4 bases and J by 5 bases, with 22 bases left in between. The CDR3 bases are TGCAGTGCTAATGAGGGCGAGAGGGCCAACATAGATACGCAGTATTTT. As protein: CSANEGERANIDTQYF.

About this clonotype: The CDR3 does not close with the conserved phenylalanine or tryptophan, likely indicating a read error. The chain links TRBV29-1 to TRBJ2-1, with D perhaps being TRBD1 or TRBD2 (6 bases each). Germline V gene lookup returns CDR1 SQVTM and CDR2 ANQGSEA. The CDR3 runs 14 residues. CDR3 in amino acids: CNVGGRQGSNEQFL. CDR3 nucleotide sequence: TGCAACGTTGGGGGGCGGCAGGGGAGCAATGAGCAGTTCTTA.

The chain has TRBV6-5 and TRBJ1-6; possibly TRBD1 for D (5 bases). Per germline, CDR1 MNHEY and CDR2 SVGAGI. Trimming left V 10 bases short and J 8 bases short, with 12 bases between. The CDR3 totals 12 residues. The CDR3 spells CATTQGDSPLHF. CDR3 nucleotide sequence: TGTGCCACAACCCAGGGTGATTCACCCCTCCACTTT.

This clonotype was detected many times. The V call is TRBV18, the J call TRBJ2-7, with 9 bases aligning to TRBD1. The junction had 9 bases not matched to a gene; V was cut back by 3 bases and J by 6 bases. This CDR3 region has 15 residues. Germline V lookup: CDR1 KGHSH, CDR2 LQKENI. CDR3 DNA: TGTGCCAGCTCACCGCTGGGACAGGGATCGTTCGAGCAGTACTTC. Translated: CASSPLGQGSFEQYF.

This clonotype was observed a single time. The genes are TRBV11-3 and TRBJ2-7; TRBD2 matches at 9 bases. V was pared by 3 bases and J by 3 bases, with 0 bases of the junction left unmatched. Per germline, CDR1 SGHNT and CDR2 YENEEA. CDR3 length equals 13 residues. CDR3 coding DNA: TGTGCCAGCAGCTTTAGCGGGAGCTACGAGCAGTACTTC. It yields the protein CASSFSGSYEQYF.

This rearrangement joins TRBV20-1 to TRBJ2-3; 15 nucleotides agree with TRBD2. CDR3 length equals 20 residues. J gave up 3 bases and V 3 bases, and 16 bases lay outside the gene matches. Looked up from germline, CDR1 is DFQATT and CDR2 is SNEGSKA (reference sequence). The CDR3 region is CSASRPGLAGGPNRTDTQYF. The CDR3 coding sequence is TGCAGTGCTAGCCGCCCCGGACTAGCGGGAGGGCCGAATAGAACAGATACGCAGTATTTT.

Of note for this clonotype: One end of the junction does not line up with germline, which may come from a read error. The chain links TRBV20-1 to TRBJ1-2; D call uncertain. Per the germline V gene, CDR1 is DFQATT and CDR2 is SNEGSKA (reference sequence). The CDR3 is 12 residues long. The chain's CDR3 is CSAGEGFDGHTF. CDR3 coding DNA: TGCAGTGCTGGAGAAGGATTCGACGGCCACACCTTC.

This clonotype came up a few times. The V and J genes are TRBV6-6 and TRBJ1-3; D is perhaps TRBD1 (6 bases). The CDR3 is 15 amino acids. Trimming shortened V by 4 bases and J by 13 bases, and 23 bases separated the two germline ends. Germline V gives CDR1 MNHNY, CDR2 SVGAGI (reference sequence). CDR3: CASSLGRGYGITIYF. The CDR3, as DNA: TGTGCCAGCAGTTTGGGCAGGGGTTATGGAATCACTATATATTTT.

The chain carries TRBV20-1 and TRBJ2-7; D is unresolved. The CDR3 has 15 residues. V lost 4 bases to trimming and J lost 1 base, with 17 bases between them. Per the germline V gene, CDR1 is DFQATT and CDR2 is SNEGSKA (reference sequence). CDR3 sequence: CSANSDSHSSYEQYF. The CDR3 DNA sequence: TGCAGTGCTAACTCTGACTCCCACTCTTCCTACGAGCAGTACTTC.

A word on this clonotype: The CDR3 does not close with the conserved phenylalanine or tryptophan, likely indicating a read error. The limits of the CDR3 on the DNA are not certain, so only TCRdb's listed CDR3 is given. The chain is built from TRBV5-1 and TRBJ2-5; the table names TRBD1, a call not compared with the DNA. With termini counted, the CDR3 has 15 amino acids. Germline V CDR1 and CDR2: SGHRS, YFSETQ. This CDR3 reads CASSLVGRQVVAQHL.

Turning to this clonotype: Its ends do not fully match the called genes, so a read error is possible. The CDR3 DNA reads as TGCAGTGCTAAAGTGGGTGTAGAGACCCAGAACTTC. It specifies CSAKVGVETQNF. V and J are TRBV20-1 and TRBJ2-5; D gene ambiguous. There are 12 residues in the CDR3. The germline gives CDR1 DFQATT, CDR2 SNEGSKA (reference sequence).